One and the same sample provided the 10 T cell receptor beta chains below, sequenced in a study of control samples from healthy donors and cancer patients. Here immunoSEQ multiplex PCR was the method, and the copy in TCRdb shows in-frame clones only, minus some. The sample has 150,000 to 200,000 clones; around 94% are singletons. The source material was blood. The receptors here all came from a woman between 18 and 29 years old in good health.

The chain employs TRBV19 and TRBJ2-5; no reliable D call. CDR3 length: 15 residues. Looked up from germline, CDR1 is LNHDA and CDR2 is SQIVND (reference sequence). V was trimmed by 5 bases and J by 7 bases, leaving 20 bases between them. The CDR3 bases are TGTGCCAGTAGTGTCGGCGCCATCCTTGGGGTGACCCAGTACTTC. This translates into CASSVGAILGVTQYF.

The genes are TRBV5-5 and TRBJ1-2, with 10 bases lining up with TRBD1. This CDR3 spans 15 amino acids. With 0 bases clipped from V and 7 bases from J, the junction kept 6 bases outside the gene matches. Looked up from germline, CDR1 is SGHKS and CDR2 is YYEKEE (reference sequence). This CDR3 is CASSLVGGQGSGYTF. For the CDR3, the DNA is TGTGCCAGCAGCTTGGTGGGGGGACAGGGGTCTGGCTACACCTTC.

V and J are TRBV6-5 and TRBJ2-7, with TRBD2 matching over 8 bases. The germline V gene encodes CDR1 MNHEY and CDR2 SVGAGI. V dropped 4 bases and J dropped 2; count of bases not matched to a gene: 4. The CDR3 runs 14 residues. The CDR3 nucleotides read TGTGCCAGCAGTTCCGGGACTAGAGCCTACGAGCAGTACTTC. This codes for CASSSGTRAYEQYF.

The chain recombines TRBV28 with TRBJ1-6, with D perhaps matching TRBD1 (5 bases). With 6 bases removed from V and 9 bases from J, the gap between germline ends came to 15 bases. The CDR3 runs 14 residues. CDR1 and CDR2 from the germline V gene are MDHEN and SYDVKM. As DNA, the CDR3 is TGTGCCAGCAGCAATCGGGACGGCCCTTCACCCCTCCACTTT. It translates to CASSNRDGPSPLHF.

About this clone itself: This specimen includes other DNA sequences encoding the same CDR3. The chain recombines TRBV18 with TRBJ2-3; 7 positions match TRBD2. Trimming at V came to 5 bases and at J to 5 bases, leaving 1 base not matched to a gene. CDR1 and CDR2 from the germline V gene are KGHSH and LQKENI. CDR3 length equals 12 residues. Here the CDR3 DNA reads TGTGCCAGCTCATCGGGGGGAGATACGCAGTATTTT. Its translation: CASSSGGDTQYF.

J is TRBJ1-6 and V is TRBV28, with 9 bases identical to TRBD1. The CDR3 contains 18 residues. The germline gives CDR1 MDHEN, CDR2 SYDVKM. The ends lost 2 bases at V and 10 bases at J; junction bases unmatched: 15. The CDR3 DNA reads as TGTGCCAGCAGTTTACCCCTCGGACAGGGGAGGAAAAGGTCACCCCTCCACTTT. Its protein is CASSLPLGQGRKRSPLHF.

The rearrangement links TRBV28 to TRBJ1-4; TRBD1 matches 7 bases. Unmatched junction bases numbered 6, after V lost 5 bases and J lost 3 bases. Germline lookup yields CDR1 MDHEN and CDR2 SYDVKM. CDR3 length: 15 amino acids. The CDR3: CASSPPGGANEKLFF. As DNA, the CDR3 is TGTGCCAGCAGTCCCCCAGGGGGAGCTAATGAAAAACTGTTTTTT.

This rearrangement joins TRBV6-1 to TRBJ1-3; D not resolved. Germline loops: CDR1 MNHNS, CDR2 SASEGT. Trimming took 2 bases from V and 4 from J, leaving 12 bases between them. The CDR3 loop spans 15 amino acids. CDR3 in DNA: TGTGCCAGCAGTGAAATGGGCGGCCAGGGAAACACCATATATTTT. Its protein product is CASSEMGGQGNTIYF.

The chain is built from TRBV15 and TRBJ1-4; a weak D match, TRBD1 (6 bases). In germline, CDR1 is LNHNV, CDR2 YYDKDF (reference sequence). V was pared by 0 bases and J by 13 bases, with 12 bases between. The CDR3 is made up of 13 amino acids. The CDR3 DNA follows: TGTGCCACCAGCAGAGATAAAGGGACATTACTGTTTTTT. Protein: CATSRDKGTLLFF.

The chain employs TRBV19 and TRBJ2-3; D possibly matches TRBD1 or TRBD2 (5 bases each). The CDR3 runs 13 residues. Germline CDR1 LNHDA, CDR2 SQIVND (reference sequence). V was clipped by 11 bases and J by 1 base, with 13 bases between them. CDR3 nucleotide sequence: TGTGCCCTTGGGACGGAGGGCACAGATACGCAGTATTTT. Residues: CALGTEGTDTQYF.